Listed below are T cell receptor beta chains from one sample, sequenced in a study of blood T cell repertoires in COVID-19. Data came from immunoSEQ multiplex PCR; TCRdb stores just in-frame clones and leaves some out. The table lists 200,000 to 250,000 clones, about 90% of them singletons. Sequences were obtained from PBMCs or T cells enriched from blood (not recorded which). The receptor set was obtained from a woman between 50 and 59 years old with acute COVID-19. Each CDR3 is given with its conserved first and last residue. A D gene is named only where the DNA matches it firmly. Only part of the rows carry a size: once, few, many, or a class if the clone is expanded.

length	D	size	V	J	DNA	CDR3
14	.	.	TRBV7-9	TRBJ1-4	TGTGCCAGCAGCCTCCGGGACACCAATGAAAAACTGTTTTTT	CASSLRDTNEKLFF
13	.	.	TRBV2	TRBJ2-1	TGTGCCAGCAGTGTGAACAGGGAAAATGAGCAGTTCTTC	CASSVNRENEQFF
16	TRBD1	few	TRBV5-1	TRBJ2-2	TGCGCCAGCAGCTCGGGACAGGGGGCTATGACCGGGGAGCTGTTTTTT	CASSSGQGAMTGELFF
13	TRBD1	.	TRBV19	TRBJ1-2	TGTGCCAGTGCGGGACAGGGTCGGCGTGGCTACACCTTC	CASAGQGRRGYTF
13	TRBD1	.	TRBV4-1	TRBJ1-1	TGCGCCAGCAGCCAAGCAGGGGGCATAGGGGCTTTCTTT	CASSQAGGIGAFF
17	.	.	TRBV27	TRBJ2-7	TGTGCCAGCAGAAAACCAACTTCTCAGGGGACCGACTACGAGCAGTACTTC	CASRKPTSQGTDYEQYF
13	.	.	TRBV21-1	TRBJ1-1	TGTGCCAGCAGCAAAGGGGACAGGACCGGGACTTTCTTT	CASSKGDRTGTFF
18	.	.	TRBV19	TRBJ2-6	TGTGCCAGTGGGGGCATAGGCCAGGATGCGTCTGGGGCCAACGTCCTGACTTTC	CASGGIGQDASGANVLTF
13	.	.	TRBV27	TRBJ1-1	TGTGCCAGCAGTATAGCCGAGAACACTGAAGCTTTCTTT	CASSIAENTEAFF
12	.	.	TRBV5-1	TRBJ2-7	TGCGCCAGCAGCTCAGCGCACTACGAGCAGTACTTC	CASSSAHYEQYF
15	TRBD2	.	TRBV19	TRBJ2-2	TGTGCCAGTGGGACTAGCGGGATTGGGACCGGGGAGCTGTTTTTT	CASGTSGIGTGELFF
15	TRBD1	.	TRBV6-5	TRBJ2-2	TGTGCCACCGTAGGACAGGGCCTGAACACCGGGGAGCTGTTTTTT	CATVGQGLNTGELFF
13	.	.	TRBV6-5	TRBJ1-2	TGTGCCAGCACCCTTGGGGCCTACTATGGCTACACCTTC	CASTLGAYYGYTF
14	.	.	TRBV4-1	TRBJ2-7	TGCGCCAGCAGCCGCCAGGGTGATTTCTACGAGCAGTACTTC	CASSRQGDFYEQYF
16	.	.	TRBV28	TRBJ1-4	TGTGCCAGCAGGTCGTGGGGGGGAGGGTCTAATGAAAAACTGTTTTTT	CASRSWGGGSNEKLFF
12	.	.	TRBV27	TRBJ1-4	TGTGCCAGACAGGTGCTTAATGAAAAACTGTTTTTT	CARQVLNEKLFF
15	TRBD1	.	TRBV28	TRBJ2-7	TGTGCCAGCAGTGGGACAGGAGACTTGGGGAACGAGCAGTACTTC	CASSGTGDLGNEQYF
13	.	.	TRBV30	TRBJ1-1	TGTGCCTGGAGAGAAACGGACTTGTCGGGAGCTTTCTTT	CAWRETDLSGAFF
11	.	.	TRBV5-6	TRBJ2-4	TGTGCCAGCAGCTTAGGGGGATTTCAGTACTTC	CASSLGGFQYF
15	.	.	TRBV28	TRBJ1-5	TGTGCCAGCAGGCGCCTCGAGGGCCGAAATCAGCCCCAGCATTTT	CASRRLEGRNQPQHF
14	.	.	TRBV7-6	TRBJ1-4	TGTGCCAGCAGCCGGGGGGAGGGACGTGAAAAACTGTTTTTT	CASSRGEGREKLFF
13	.	.	TRBV30	TRBJ1-5	TGTGCCTGGAGTGGAACAAGCAATCAGCCCCAGCATTTT	CAWSGTSNQPQHF
15	.	.	TRBV5-4	TRBJ2-2	TGTGCCAGCATCCATGACAGGTCCAACACCGGGGAGCTGTTTTTT	CASIHDRSNTGELFF
12	TRBD2	.	TRBV7-2	TRBJ2-3	TGTGCCAGCAGCTTCCGGGAGGGTACGCAGTATTTT	CASSFREGTQYF
14	.	.	TRBV7-9	TRBJ2-2	TGTGCCAGCAGCTTTACCAGGAACACCGGGGAGCTGTTTTTT	CASSFTRNTGELFF
14	.	.	TRBV5-1	TRBJ2-5	TGCGCCAGCAGCCCCCGGACAGATAAAGAGACCCAGTACTTC	CASSPRTDKETQYF
17	TRBD1	.	TRBV19	TRBJ1-1	TGTGCCAGTAGTCATAGACAGGGGATTTCGGTCAAACCCGAAGCTTTCTTT	CASSHRQGISVKPEAFF
13	.	.	TRBV6-2/TRBV6-3	TRBJ2-7	TGTGCCAGCAGTTGGTTACAGGTCTACGAGCAGTACTTC	CASSWLQVYEQYF
15	.	.	TRBV9	TRBJ1-1	TGTGCCAGCAGCGTAGGGCCATTTTTGAACACTGAAGCTTTCTTT	CASSVGPFLNTEAFF
18	TRBD1	.	TRBV27	TRBJ2-4	TGTGCCAGCAGTCCTGGACAGGGGTCCGCCGGGGCCAAAAACATTCAGTACTTC	CASSPGQGSAGAKNIQYF
17	TRBD2	.	TRBV7-3	TRBJ2-2	TGTGCCAGCAGCTTCGGTGGGACTAGCGTGAGCGCCGGGGAGCTGTTTTTT	CASSFGGTSVSAGELFF
16	TRBD2	.	TRBV10-3	TRBJ2-5	TGTGCCATCAGTGGGGGGGGGACTGGGCGCGAAGAGACCCAGTACTTC	CAISGGGTGREETQYF
16	TRBD2	.	TRBV11-1	TRBJ2-4	TGTGCCAGCAGCTTAGAACGAGCGGGAGGGCGGAACATTCAGTACTTC	CASSLERAGGRNIQYF
15	.	.	TRBV7-2	TRBJ2-7	TGTGCCAGCAGCTTATTTAGCGGTCTATTCTACGAGCAGTACTTC	CASSLFSGLFYEQYF
17	TRBD1	.	TRBV7-6	TRBJ1-4	TGTGCCAGCAGCTTAGCGAGAAGGACAGGAGACAATGAAAAACTGTTTTTT	CASSLARRTGDNEKLFF